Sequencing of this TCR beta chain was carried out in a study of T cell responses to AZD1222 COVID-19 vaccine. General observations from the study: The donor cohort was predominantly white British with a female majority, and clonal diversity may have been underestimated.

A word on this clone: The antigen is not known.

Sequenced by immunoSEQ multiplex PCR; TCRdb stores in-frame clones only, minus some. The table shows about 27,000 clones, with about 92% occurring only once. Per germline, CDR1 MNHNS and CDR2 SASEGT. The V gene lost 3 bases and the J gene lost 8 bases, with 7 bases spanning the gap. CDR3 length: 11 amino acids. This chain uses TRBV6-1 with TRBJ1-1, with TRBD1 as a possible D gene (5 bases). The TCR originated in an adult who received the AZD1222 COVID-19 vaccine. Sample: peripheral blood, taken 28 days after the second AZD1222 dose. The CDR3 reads CASSEGGEAFF. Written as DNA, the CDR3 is TGTGCCAGCAGTGAGGGGGGGGAAGCTTTCTTT.